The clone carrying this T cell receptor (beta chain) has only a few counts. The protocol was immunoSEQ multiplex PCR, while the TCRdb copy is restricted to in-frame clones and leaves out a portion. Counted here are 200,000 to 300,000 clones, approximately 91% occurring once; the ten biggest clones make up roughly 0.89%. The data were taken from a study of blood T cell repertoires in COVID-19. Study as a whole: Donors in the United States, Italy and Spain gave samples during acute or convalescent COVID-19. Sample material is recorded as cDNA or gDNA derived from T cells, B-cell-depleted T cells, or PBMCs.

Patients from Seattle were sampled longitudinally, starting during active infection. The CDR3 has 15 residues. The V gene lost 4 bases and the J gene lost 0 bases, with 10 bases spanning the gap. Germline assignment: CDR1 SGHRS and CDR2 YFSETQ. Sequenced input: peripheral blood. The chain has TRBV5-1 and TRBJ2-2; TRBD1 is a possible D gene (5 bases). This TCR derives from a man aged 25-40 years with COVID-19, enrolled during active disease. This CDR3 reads CASSPTGTNTGELFF. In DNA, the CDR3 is TGCGCCAGCAGCCCCACAGGAACGAACACCGGGGAGCTGTTTTTT.